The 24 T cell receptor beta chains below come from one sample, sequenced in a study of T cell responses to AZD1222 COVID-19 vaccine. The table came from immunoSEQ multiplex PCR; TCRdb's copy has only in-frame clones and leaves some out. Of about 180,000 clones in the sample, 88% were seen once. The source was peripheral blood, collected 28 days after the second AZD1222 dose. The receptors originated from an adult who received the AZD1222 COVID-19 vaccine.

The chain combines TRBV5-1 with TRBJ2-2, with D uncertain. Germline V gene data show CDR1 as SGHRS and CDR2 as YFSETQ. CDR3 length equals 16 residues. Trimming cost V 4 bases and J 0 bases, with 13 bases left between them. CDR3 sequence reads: CASSRDGNANTGELFF. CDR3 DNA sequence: TGCGCCAGCAGCAGAGACGGCAACGCGAACACCGGGGAGCTGTTTTTT.

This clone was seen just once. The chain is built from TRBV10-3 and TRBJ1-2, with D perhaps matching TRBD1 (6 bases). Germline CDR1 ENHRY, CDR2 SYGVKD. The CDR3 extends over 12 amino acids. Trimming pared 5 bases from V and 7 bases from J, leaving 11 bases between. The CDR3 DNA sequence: TGTGCCATCAGTCTTTTGGGGGCTGGCTACACCTTC. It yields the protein CAISLLGAGYTF.

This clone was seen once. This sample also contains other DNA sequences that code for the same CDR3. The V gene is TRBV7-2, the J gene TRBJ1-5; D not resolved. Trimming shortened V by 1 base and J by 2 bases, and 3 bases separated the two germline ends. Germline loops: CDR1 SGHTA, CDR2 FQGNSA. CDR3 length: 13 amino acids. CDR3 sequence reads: CASSLVGNQPQHF. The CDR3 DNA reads TGTGCCAGCAGCTTAGTTGGCAATCAGCCCCAGCATTTT.

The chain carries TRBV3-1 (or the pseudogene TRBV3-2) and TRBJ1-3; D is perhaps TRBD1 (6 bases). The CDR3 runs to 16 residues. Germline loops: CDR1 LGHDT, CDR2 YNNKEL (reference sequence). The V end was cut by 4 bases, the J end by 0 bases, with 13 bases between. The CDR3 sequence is CASSRGGAASGNTIYF. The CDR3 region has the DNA TGTGCCAGCAGCCGAGGGGGGGCCGCCTCTGGAAACACCATATATTTT.

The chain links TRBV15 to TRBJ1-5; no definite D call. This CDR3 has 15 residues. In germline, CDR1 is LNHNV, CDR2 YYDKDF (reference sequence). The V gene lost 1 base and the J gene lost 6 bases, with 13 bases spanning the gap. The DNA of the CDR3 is TGTGCCACCAGCAGAGGCAGTCTAAAAGGTCAGCCCCAGCATTTT. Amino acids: CATSRGSLKGQPQHF.

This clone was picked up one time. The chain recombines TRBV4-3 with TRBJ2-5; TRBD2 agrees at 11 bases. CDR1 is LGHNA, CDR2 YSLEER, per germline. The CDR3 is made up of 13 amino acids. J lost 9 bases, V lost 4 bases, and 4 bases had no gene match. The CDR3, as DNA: TGCGCCAGCAGCCTTAGCGGGGGGGAGGCCCAGTACTTC. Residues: CASSLSGGEAQYF.

The CDR3 sequence is CASSSPLAGLYNEQFF. CDR3 sequence (DNA): TGTGCCAGCAGCTCCCCATTGGCGGGGCTATACAATGAGCAGTTCTTC. V and J are TRBV6-2 or TRBV6-3 and TRBJ2-1; a possible D gene is TRBD2 (6 bases). CDR1 is MNHEY, CDR2 SVGEGT, per germline. The CDR3 contains 16 residues. V lost 6 bases to trimming and J lost 4 bases, with 19 bases between them.

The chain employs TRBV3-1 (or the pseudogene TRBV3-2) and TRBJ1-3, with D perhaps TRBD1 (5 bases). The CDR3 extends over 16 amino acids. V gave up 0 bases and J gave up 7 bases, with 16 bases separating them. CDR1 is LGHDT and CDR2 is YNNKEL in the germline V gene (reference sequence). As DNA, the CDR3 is TGTGCCAGCAGCCAAGATTTTGGGGGTATAGCGAACACCATATATTTT. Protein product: CASSQDFGGIANTIYF.

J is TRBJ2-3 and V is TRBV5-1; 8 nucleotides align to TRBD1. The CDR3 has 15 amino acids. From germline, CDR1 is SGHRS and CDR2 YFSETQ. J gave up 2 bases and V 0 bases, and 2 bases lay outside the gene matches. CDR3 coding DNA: TGCGCCAGCAGCTTGGAGGACAGGGACACAGATACGCAGTATTTT. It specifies CASSLEDRDTDTQYF. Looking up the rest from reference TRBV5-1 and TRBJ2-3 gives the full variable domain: KAGVTQTPRYLIKTRGQQVTLSCSPISGHRSVSWYQQTPGQGLQFLFEYFSETQRNKGNFPGRFSGRQFSNSRSEMNVSTLELGDSALYLCASSLEDRDTDTQYFGPGTRLTVL.

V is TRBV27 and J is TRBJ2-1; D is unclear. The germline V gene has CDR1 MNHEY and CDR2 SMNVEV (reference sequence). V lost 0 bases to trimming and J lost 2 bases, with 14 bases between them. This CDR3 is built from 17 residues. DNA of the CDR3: TGTGCCAGCAGTTTATCTGTCCGTCTAGGAGCCTACAATGAGCAGTTCTTC. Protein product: CASSLSVRLGAYNEQFF.

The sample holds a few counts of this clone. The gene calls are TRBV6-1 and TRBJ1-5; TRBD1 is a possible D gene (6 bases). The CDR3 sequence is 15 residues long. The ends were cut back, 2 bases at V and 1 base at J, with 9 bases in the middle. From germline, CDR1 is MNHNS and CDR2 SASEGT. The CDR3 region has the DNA TGTGCCAGCAGTGAATCGGGGGCGAGCAATCAGCCCCAGCATTTT. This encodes CASSESGASNQPQHF.

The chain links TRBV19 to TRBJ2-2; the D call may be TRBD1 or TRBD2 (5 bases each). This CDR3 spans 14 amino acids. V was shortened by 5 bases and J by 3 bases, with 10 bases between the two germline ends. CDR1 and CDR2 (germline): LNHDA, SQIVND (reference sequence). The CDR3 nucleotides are TGTGCCAGTAGTCACGGGGCGGACACCGGGGAGCTGTTTTTT. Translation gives CASSHGADTGELFF.

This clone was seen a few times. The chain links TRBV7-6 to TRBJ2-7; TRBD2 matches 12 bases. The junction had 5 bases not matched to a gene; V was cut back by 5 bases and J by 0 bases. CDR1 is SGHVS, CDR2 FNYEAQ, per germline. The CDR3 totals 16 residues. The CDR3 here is CASSPTSGGSSYEQYF. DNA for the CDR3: TGTGCCAGCAGCCCCACTAGCGGGGGGAGCTCCTACGAGCAGTACTTC.

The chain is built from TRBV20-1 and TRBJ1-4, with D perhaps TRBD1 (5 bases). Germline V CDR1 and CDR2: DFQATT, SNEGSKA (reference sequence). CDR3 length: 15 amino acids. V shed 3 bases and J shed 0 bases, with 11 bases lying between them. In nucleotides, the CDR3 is TGCAGTGCTAGTGGAGGGGCTGCAACTAATGAAAAACTGTTTTTT. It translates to CSASGGAATNEKLFF.

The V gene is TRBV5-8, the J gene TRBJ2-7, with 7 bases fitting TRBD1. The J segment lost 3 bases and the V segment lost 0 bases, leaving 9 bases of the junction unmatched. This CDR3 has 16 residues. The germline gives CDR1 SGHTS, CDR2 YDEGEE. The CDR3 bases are TGTGCCAGCAGCTTGGACGGGACAGTAAATTTCTACGAGCAGTACTTC. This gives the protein CASSLDGTVNFYEQYF.

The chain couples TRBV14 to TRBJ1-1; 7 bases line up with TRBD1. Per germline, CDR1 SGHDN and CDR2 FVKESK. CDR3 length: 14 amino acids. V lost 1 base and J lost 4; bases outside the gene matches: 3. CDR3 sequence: CASSQVHRGTEAFF. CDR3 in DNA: TGTGCCAGCAGCCAAGTACACAGGGGCACTGAAGCTTTCTTT.

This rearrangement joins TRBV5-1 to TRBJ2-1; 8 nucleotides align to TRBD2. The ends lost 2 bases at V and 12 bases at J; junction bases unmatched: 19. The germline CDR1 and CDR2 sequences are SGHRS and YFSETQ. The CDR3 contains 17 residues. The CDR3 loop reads CASSLVPAGGTISAQFF. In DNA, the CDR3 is TGCGCCAGCAGCTTAGTCCCGGCGGGGGGCACGATATCGGCGCAGTTCTTC.

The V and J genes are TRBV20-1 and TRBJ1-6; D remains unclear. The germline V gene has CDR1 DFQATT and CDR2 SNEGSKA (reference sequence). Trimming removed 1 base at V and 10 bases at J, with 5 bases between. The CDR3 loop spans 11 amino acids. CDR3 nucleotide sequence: TGCAGTGCTAGAGTAGGCTCACCCCTCCACTTT. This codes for CSARVGSPLHF.

The chain's CDR3 is CASGGEEVNTEAFF. CDR3 bases: TGTGCCAGCGGGGGGGAAGAGGTCAACACTGAAGCTTTCTTT. The rearrangement links TRBV25-1 to TRBJ1-1; perhaps TRBD1 as D (5 bases). This CDR3 spans 14 amino acids. CDR1 is MGHDK and CDR2 is SYGVNS in the germline V gene. Trimming took 8 bases from V and 2 from J, leaving 15 bases between them. The full variable domain, its missing parts supplied by reference TRBV25-1 and TRBJ1-1, is EADIYQTPRYLVIGTGKKITLECSQTMGHDKMYWYQQDPGMELHLIHYSYGVNSTEKGDLSSESTVSRIRTEHFPLTLESARPSHTSQYLCASGGEEVNTEAFFGQGTRLTVV.

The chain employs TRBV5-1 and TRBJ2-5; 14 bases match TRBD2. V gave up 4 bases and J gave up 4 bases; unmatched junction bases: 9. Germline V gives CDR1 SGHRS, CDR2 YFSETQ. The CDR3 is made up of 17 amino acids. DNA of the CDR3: TGCGCCAGCAGCCTCGGACTAGCGGGGGGCAAGGGAGAGACCCAGTACTTC. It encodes CASSLGLAGGKGETQYF.

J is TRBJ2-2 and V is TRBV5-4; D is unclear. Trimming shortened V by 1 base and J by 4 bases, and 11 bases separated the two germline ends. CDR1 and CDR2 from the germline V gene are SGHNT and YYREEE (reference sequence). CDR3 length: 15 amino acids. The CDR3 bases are TGTGCCAGCAGCTTGATAGGGTTGGCCACCGGGGAGCTGTTTTTT. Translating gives CASSLIGLATGELFF. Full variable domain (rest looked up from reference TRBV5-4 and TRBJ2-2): ETGVTQSPTHLIKTRGQQVTLRCSSQSGHNTVSWYQQALGQGPQFIFQYYREEENGRGNFPPRFSGLQFPNYSSELNVNALELDDSALYLCASSLIGLATGELFFGEGSRLTVL.

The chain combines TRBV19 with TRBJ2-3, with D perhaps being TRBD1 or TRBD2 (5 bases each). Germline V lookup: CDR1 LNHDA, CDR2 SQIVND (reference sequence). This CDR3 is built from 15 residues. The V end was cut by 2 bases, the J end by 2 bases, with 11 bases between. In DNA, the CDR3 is TGTGCCAGTAGTATATCAGGGACGGACACAGATACGCAGTATTTT. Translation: CASSISGTDTDTQYF.

CDR3 nucleotides: TGTGCCAGCAGCTTAACGGCAGTATCGGATACGCAGTATTTT. Translation gives CASSLTAVSDTQYF. J is TRBJ2-3 and V is TRBV7-3; D gene ambiguous. This CDR3 region has 14 residues. V was clipped by 0 bases and J by 6 bases, with 10 bases between them. CDR1 and CDR2 from the germline V gene are SGHTA and FQGTGA.

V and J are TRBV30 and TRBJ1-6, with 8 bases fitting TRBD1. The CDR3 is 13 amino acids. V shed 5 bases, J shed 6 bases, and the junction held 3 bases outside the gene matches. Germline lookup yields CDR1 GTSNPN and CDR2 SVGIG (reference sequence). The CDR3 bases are TGTGCCTGGGACAGGGGAGTTAATTCACCCCTCCACTTT. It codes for CAWDRGVNSPLHF.